Below, 15 T cell receptor beta chains from the same sample are listed, as sequenced in a study of blood T cell repertoires in COVID-19. Generated by immunoSEQ multiplex PCR, the TCRdb table keeps only in-frame clones and is missing some. This table has 200,000 or so clones, 84% appearing once. Sequencing input: peripheral blood. The source is a man between 25 and 39 years old with active or convalescent COVID-19.

The chain joins TRBV9 to TRBJ1-6, with 8 nucleotides matching TRBD1. This CDR3 comprises 16 residues. Germline V lookup: CDR1 SGDLS, CDR2 YYNGEE. Trimming removed 0 bases from V and 8 bases from J; junction bases left unmatched: 7. CDR3: CASSVGLDRDYSPLHF. Here the CDR3 DNA reads TGTGCCAGCAGCGTAGGTCTGGACAGGGATTATTCACCCCTCCACTTT.

The chain has TRBV4-1 and TRBJ1-1, with unresolved D. The germline V and J ends were trimmed by 6 bases and 6 bases, with 11 bases remaining between them. The CDR3 is 12 residues long. Germline lookup yields CDR1 MGHRA and CDR2 YSYEKL. CDR3 sequence reads: CASRTPGAEAFF. DNA for the CDR3: TGCGCCAGCAGAACCCCCGGGGCTGAAGCTTTCTTT.

The chain joins TRBV27 to TRBJ2-1, with TRBD2 matching over 16 bases. The length of the CDR3 is 18 residues. The V gene's germline CDR1 is MNHEY and CDR2 SMNVEV (reference sequence). V gave up 1 base and J gave up 2 bases; unmatched junction bases: 2. CDR3 protein: CASSLLGLAGGPYNEQFF. The CDR3 bases are TGTGCCAGCAGTTTATTGGGACTAGCGGGAGGGCCCTACAATGAGCAGTTCTTC.

In this sample, this clone turned up once. The chain carries TRBV28 and TRBJ1-2; 9 positions agree with TRBD1. V was pared by 3 bases and J by 4 bases, with 3 bases of the junction left unmatched. The CDR3 has 14 residues. The germline gives CDR1 MDHEN, CDR2 SYDVKM. Here the CDR3 DNA reads TGTGCCAGCAGTTTGGGACAGGGTTTCTATGGCTACACCTTC. The encoded protein is CASSLGQGFYGYTF.

V is TRBV5-5 and J is TRBJ2-7, with 14 bases aligning to TRBD2. There are 17 residues in the CDR3. Germline loops: CDR1 SGHKS, CDR2 YYEKEE (reference sequence). V lost 4 bases and J lost 6; bases outside the gene matches: 12. The CDR3 DNA follows: TGTGCCAGCAGCCCCGGGACTAGCGGGAGTCTCGCGGGCGAGCAGTACTTC. It encodes CASSPGTSGSLAGEQYF. Looking up the rest from reference TRBV5-5 and TRBJ2-7 gives the full variable domain: DAGVTQSPTHLIKTRGQQVTLRCSPISGHKSVSWYQQVLGQGPQFIFQYYEKEERGRGNFPDRFSARQFPNYSSELNVNALLLGDSALYLCASSPGTSGSLAGEQYFGPGTRLTVT.

The chain recombines TRBV7-2 with TRBJ1-4, with 7 bases aligning to TRBD1. The ends lost 6 bases at V and 5 bases at J; junction bases unmatched: 9. In germline, CDR1 is SGHTA, CDR2 FQGNSA. The CDR3 contains 15 residues. CDR3: CASSRPGQFNEKLFF. Here the CDR3 DNA reads TGTGCCAGCAGTAGACCGGGACAGTTCAATGAAAAACTGTTTTTT.

V gene TRBV12-5 combines with J gene TRBJ2-3, with TRBD2 as a possible D gene (5 bases). CDR1 and CDR2 (germline): LGHNT, FRNRAP. V lost 1 base, J lost 6 bases, and 14 bases lay in between. The CDR3 is 15 residues long. The CDR3 DNA sequence: TGTGCTAGTGGTTTGGAGTGGGGAGTAGGGGATACGCAGTATTTT. This gives the protein CASGLEWGVGDTQYF.

The CDR3 reads CASTRDGSSYNEQFF. The DNA of the CDR3 is TGTGCCAGTACGCGGGACGGTAGCTCCTACAATGAGCAGTTCTTC. The rearrangement uses TRBV19 and TRBJ2-1; tentative D call: TRBD2 (6 bases). Germline CDR1 and CDR2: LNHDA and SQIVND (reference sequence). The CDR3 runs to 15 residues. The V gene lost 7 bases and the J gene lost 0 bases, with 13 bases spanning the gap.

The V and J genes are TRBV5-1 and TRBJ1-6; D possibly corresponds to TRBD1 (5 bases). Germline values: CDR1 SGHRS, CDR2 YFSETQ. The ends were cut back, 0 bases at V and 7 bases at J, with 11 bases in the middle. The CDR3 is 15 amino acids. DNA for the CDR3: TGCGCCAGCAGCTTGGCGCAGGGAGGCAATTCACCCCTCCACTTT. It is translated as CASSLAQGGNSPLHF.

The rearrangement links TRBV29-1 to TRBJ2-1; 8 nucleotides line up with TRBD2. This CDR3 is built from 17 residues. Unmatched junction bases numbered 17, after V lost 7 bases and J lost 3 bases. Looked up from germline, CDR1 is SQVTM and CDR2 is ANQGSEA. Here the CDR3 DNA reads TGCAGCGCCGACCGGTCCACCTTTAGCGGGGTCTACAATGAGCAGTTCTTC. Amino acid sequence: CSADRSTFSGVYNEQFF.

This clone came up a few times. The rearrangement joins TRBV7-2 to TRBJ2-2, with D tentatively TRBD2 (6 bases). V gave up 1 base and J gave up 5 bases, with 17 bases separating them. The CDR3 consists of 17 residues. Germline values: CDR1 SGHTA, CDR2 FQGNSA. DNA for the CDR3: TGTGCCAGCAGCTTAGGACCGGCAGCGGGCGGGACCGGGGAGCTGTTTTTT. Protein product: CASSLGPAAGGTGELFF.

This clone was recorded once. The chain employs TRBV7-8 and TRBJ1-1, with D possibly matching TRBD1 (6 bases). The ends were cut back, 5 bases at V and 9 bases at J, with 13 bases in the middle. The CDR3 length is 12 residues. CDR1 is SGHVS and CDR2 is FQNEAQ in the germline V gene. CDR3 coding DNA: TGTGCCAGCAGCCGCTCAGGGGAGCAAGCTTTCTTT. Encoded protein: CASSRSGEQAFF.

J is TRBJ1-5 and V is TRBV9; D possibly corresponds to TRBD1 (5 bases). The germline V and J ends were trimmed by 0 bases and 0 bases, with 19 bases remaining between them. CDR3 size: 19 residues. The germline V gene has CDR1 SGDLS and CDR2 YYNGEE. This CDR3 reads CASSVVGRVTPYSNQPQHF. The CDR3 region has the DNA TGTGCCAGCAGCGTAGTAGGCAGGGTGACCCCTTATAGCAATCAGCCCCAGCATTTT.

This chain links TRBV25-1 with TRBJ1-4; tentative D call: TRBD1 (5 bases). Germline V gene lookup returns CDR1 MGHDK and CDR2 SYGVNS. The V end lost 6 bases, the J end lost 8 bases, and 13 bases lay between the germline ends. The CDR3 is made up of 13 amino acids. The CDR3 DNA sequence: TGTGCCAGCAGGCCGGCAGGGAACGAAAAACTGTTTTTT. Encoded protein: CASRPAGNEKLFF.

V usage is TRBV5-3 and J usage is TRBJ1-5; 7 positions match TRBD1. TRBV5-3 is assigned to the ORF class and has an uncertain function. CDR3 size: 18 residues. The J segment lost 6 bases and the V segment lost 5 bases, leaving 20 bases of the junction unmatched. Here the CDR3 DNA reads TGTGCCAGAAGGGTTACCCCGGACAACAGGGGCCTACGTCAGCCCCAGCATTTT. Translating gives CARRVTPDNRGLRQPQHF.